This T cell receptor (beta chain) was identified during a study of identical twins. Regarding the study as a whole: Among beta out-of-frame sequences, excess sharing between twins appeared weaker.

This clonotype was observed at least ten times. Its antigen is currently unknown. With 7 bases clipped from V and 4 bases from J, the junction kept 6 bases outside the gene matches. There are 12 residues in the CDR3. Germline CDR1 SQVTM, CDR2 ANQGSEA. The donor group consisted entirely of healthy Caucasians. cDNA molecules carried unique molecular identifiers, and template switching added a universal primer site. TCRdb re-derived calls from the 5' RACE reads in MiXCR, one entry per CDR3 protein. The sample carries fewer than 650,000 distinct CDR3 sequences, 7.5% to 10% recorded once. This same sample was also part of a study on yellow fever vaccine responses in identical twins.

The chain joins TRBV29-1 to TRBJ2-7, with TRBD2 matching 8 bases. The TCR sequence derives from a woman under 30 in good health. The specimen was PBMCs. The CDR3 DNA is TGCAGCGGAAAAAGCGGGAGTTACGAGCAGTACTTC. Translating it yields CSGKSGSYEQYF.